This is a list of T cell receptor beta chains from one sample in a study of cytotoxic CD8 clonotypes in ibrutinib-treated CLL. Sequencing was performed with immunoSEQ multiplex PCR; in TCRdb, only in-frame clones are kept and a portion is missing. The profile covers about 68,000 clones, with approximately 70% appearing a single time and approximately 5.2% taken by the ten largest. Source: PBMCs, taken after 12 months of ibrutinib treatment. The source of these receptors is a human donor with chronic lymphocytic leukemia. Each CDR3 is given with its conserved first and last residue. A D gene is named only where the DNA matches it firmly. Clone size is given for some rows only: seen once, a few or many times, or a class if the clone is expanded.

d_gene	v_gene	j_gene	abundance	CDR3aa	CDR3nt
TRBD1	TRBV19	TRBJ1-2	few	CASGDRGRNYGYTF	TGTGCCAGCGGAGACAGGGGGCGCAACTATGGCTACACCTTC
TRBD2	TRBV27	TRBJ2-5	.	CASSLQQGLRKETQYF	TGTGCCAGCAGTTTACAGCAGGGACTAAGAAAAGAGACCCAGTACTTC
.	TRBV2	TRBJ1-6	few	CASTRSNSPLHF	TGTGCCAGCACCCGAAGTAATTCACCCCTCCACTTT
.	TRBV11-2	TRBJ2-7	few	CASSLGTKLVSYEQYF	TGTGCCAGCAGCTTAGGGACAAAGTTAGTCTCCTACGAGCAGTACTTC
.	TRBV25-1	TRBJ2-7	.	CASSDPNHLGEQYF	TGTGCCAGCAGTGATCCTAACCACCTCGGCGAGCAGTACTTC
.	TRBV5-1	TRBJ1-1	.	CASSLATDTEAFF	TGCGCCAGCAGCTTGGCTACGGACACTGAAGCTTTCTTT
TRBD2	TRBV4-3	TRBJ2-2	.	CASSQGGLANTGELFF	TGCGCCAGCAGCCAGGGAGGACTAGCAAACACCGGGGAGCTGTTTTTT
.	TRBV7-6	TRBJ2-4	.	CASSLGRARGKNIQYF	TGTGCCAGCAGCTTAGGGAGGGCGAGGGGTAAAAACATTCAGTACTTC
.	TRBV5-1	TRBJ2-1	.	CASSLGSNSYNEQFF	TGCGCCAGCAGCTTGGGTAGTAACTCCTACAATGAGCAGTTCTTC
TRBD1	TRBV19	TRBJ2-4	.	CASSPRTGMAKNIQYF	TGTGCCAGTAGTCCTCGGACAGGAATGGCAAAAAACATTCAGTACTTC
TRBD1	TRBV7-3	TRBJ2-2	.	CASSPGQPTGELFF	TGTGCCAGCAGCCCGGGACAGCCCACCGGGGAGCTGTTTTTT
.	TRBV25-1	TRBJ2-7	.	CASSDTRDIPYEQYF	TGTGCCAGCAGTGATACTCGGGACATTCCCTACGAGCAGTACTTC
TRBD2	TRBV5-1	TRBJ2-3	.	CASSLASGEHTQYF	TGCGCCAGCAGCTTGGCTAGCGGGGAGCACACGCAGTATTTT
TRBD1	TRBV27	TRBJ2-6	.	CASSLGATGGDSGANVLTF	TGTGCCAGCAGTTTGGGGGCGACAGGGGGCGACTCTGGGGCCAACGTCCTGACTTTC
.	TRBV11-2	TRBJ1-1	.	CASSPVGAEAFF	TGTGCCAGCAGCCCCGTGGGGGCTGAAGCTTTCTTT
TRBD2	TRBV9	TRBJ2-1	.	CASSVLGTGLGLGNNEQFF	TGTGCCAGCAGCGTATTAGGGACGGGACTAGGGTTGGGTAACAATGAGCAGTTCTTC
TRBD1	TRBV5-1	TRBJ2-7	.	CASSFQGTGDEQYF	TGCGCCAGCAGCTTCCAAGGAACAGGGGACGAGCAGTACTTC
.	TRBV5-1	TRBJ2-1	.	CASSTPISTHEQFF	TGCGCCAGCAGCACCCCGATTAGCACCCATGAGCAGTTCTTC
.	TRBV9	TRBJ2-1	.	CASSGGLSYNEQFF	TGTGCCAGCAGCGGGGGGCTTTCCTACAATGAGCAGTTCTTC
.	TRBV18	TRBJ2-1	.	CASSPARGWYNEQFF	TGTGCCAGCTCACCCGCTAGAGGATGGTACAATGAGCAGTTCTTC
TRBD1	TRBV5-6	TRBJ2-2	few	CASSRGTGEAGELFF	TGTGCCAGCAGCCGGGGGACAGGGGAGGCCGGGGAGCTGTTTTTT
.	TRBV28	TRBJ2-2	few	CASSGSGSWRPNTGELFF	TGTGCCAGCAGTGGTTCAGGGTCCTGGAGGCCGAACACCGGGGAGCTGTTTTTT
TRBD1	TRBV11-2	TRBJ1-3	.	CASSQTGASGNTIYF	TGTGCCAGCAGTCAGACAGGGGCCTCTGGAAACACCATATATTTT
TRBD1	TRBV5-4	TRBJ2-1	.	CASSSDRASYNEQFF	TGTGCCAGCAGCTCGGACAGGGCCTCCTACAATGAGCAGTTCTTC